The 32 T cell receptor beta chains below all came from one sample that was sequenced in a study of shared clonotypes between healthy human individuals. Sequencing used immunoSEQ multiplex PCR; TCRdb keeps in-frame clones, though not all of them. The repertoire holds about 700,000 clones, with around 67% as singletons. Sequencing input: memory CD4+ T cells sorted from blood. The subset was: CD45RA-negative fraction. The receptor source for this set is a woman in her thirties in good health.

The J gene is TRBJ2-7, the V gene TRBV28, with TRBD1 identical over 8 bases. This CDR3 has 15 amino acids. The ends lost 2 bases at V and 2 bases at J; junction bases unmatched: 5. Germline loops: CDR1 MDHEN, CDR2 SYDVKM. The CDR3 protein is CASSLVAGGPYEQYF. CDR3 in DNA: TGTGCCAGCAGTTTAGTAGCAGGGGGCCCCTACGAGCAGTACTTC.

The chain employs TRBV19 and TRBJ1-4; no definite D call. V lost 1 base, J lost 4 bases, and 13 bases lay in between. The CDR3 runs 16 residues. In germline, CDR1 is LNHDA, CDR2 SQIVND (reference sequence). Here the CDR3 DNA reads TGTGCCAGTAGTATAGTTCCGGACGCCGATAATGAAAAACTGTTTTTT. This translates into CASSIVPDADNEKLFF.

The chain couples TRBV7-2 to TRBJ1-2; D uncertain. The V end was cut by 2 bases, the J end by 4 bases, with 11 bases between. CDR3 length: 14 residues. Looked up from germline, CDR1 is SGHTA and CDR2 is FQGNSA. The CDR3 DNA reads TGTGCCAGCAGCTTACAGAAACAAGGCTATGGCTACACCTTC. Amino acid sequence: CASSLQKQGYGYTF.

The chain employs TRBV10-3 and TRBJ2-1; 7 bases agree with TRBD2. V lost 11 bases and J lost 9; bases outside the gene matches: 7. This CDR3 has 11 residues. Germline V gene data show CDR1 as ENHRY and CDR2 as SYGVKD. CDR3 in DNA: TGTGCCTCCACGGGGGGAGGTGAGCAGTTCTTC. It is translated as CASTGGGEQFF.

The genes are TRBV4-2 and TRBJ2-1; D is unclear. CDR1 is LGHNA and CDR2 is YNFKEQ in the germline V gene. This CDR3 is built from 14 residues. Trimming pared 0 bases from V and 13 bases from J, leaving 16 bases between. The CDR3 is CASSQDLLGESQFF. CDR3 nucleotides: TGTGCCAGCAGCCAAGATTTGCTCGGAGAAAGCCAGTTCTTC.

V usage is TRBV19 and J usage is TRBJ2-5; perhaps D is TRBD1 or TRBD2 (5 bases each). The CDR3 sequence is 14 residues long. V dropped 3 bases and J dropped 5 bases, with 13 bases sitting between them. The V gene's germline CDR1 is LNHDA and CDR2 SQIVND (reference sequence). The CDR3 here is CASSIRGRGETQYF. Written as DNA, the CDR3 is TGTGCCAGTAGTATCCGGGGACGCGGGGAGACCCAGTACTTC.

The chain recombines TRBV6-1 with TRBJ1-2; 7 bases fit TRBD1. The trim removed 8 bases at V and 6 bases at J, leaving 6 bases unmatched. The CDR3 is 12 residues long. From germline, CDR1 is MNHNS and CDR2 SASEGT. The CDR3 nucleotides read TGTGCCAGCGGTTCAGGGGGGAATGGCTACACCTTC. Amino acid sequence: CASGSGGNGYTF.

J is TRBJ1-2 and V is TRBV19, with TRBD1 matching over 11 bases. The CDR3 is 14 amino acids. The germline V gene encodes CDR1 LNHDA and CDR2 SQIVND (reference sequence). V gave up 4 bases and J gave up 8 bases; unmatched junction bases: 6. CDR3 DNA: TGTGCCAGTAGTAGGACAGGGGGCGCGTCGGGCTACACCTTC. Amino acid sequence: CASSRTGGASGYTF.

The chain recombines TRBV7-9 with TRBJ1-1, with no clear D. Per germline, CDR1 SEHNR and CDR2 FQNEAQ (reference sequence). V was shortened by 1 base and J by 5 bases, with 8 bases between the two germline ends. This CDR3 has 13 residues. This CDR3 is CASSLEEGTEAFF. The CDR3 region has the DNA TGTGCCAGCAGCTTAGAGGAAGGAACTGAAGCTTTCTTT.

This rearrangement joins TRBV5-1 to TRBJ1-1; 7 bases map to TRBD1. From germline, CDR1 is SGHRS and CDR2 YFSETQ. J was trimmed by 5 bases and V by 4 bases; bases with no gene match: 11. The CDR3 has 15 residues. The CDR3 protein is CASSVGDRDGTEAFF. In nucleotides, the CDR3 is TGCGCCAGCAGCGTTGGTGACAGGGATGGGACTGAAGCTTTCTTT.

V and J are TRBV19 and TRBJ2-1, with 16 bases aligning to TRBD2. V lost 6 bases and J lost 9; bases outside the gene matches: 5. The CDR3 is 15 amino acids. Germline-derived CDR1 and CDR2 are LNHDA and SQIVND (reference sequence). The CDR3 nucleotides read TGTGCCAGTAGCAGGGGACTAGCGGGAGGGGGTGAGCAGTTCTTC. Amino acids: CASSRGLAGGGEQFF.

CDR3: CANSRRLGETQYF. In DNA form, the CDR3 reads TGTGCCAACAGCAGGCGGTTAGGAGAGACCCAGTACTTC. This chain connects TRBV28 to TRBJ2-5, with unresolved D. Trimming shortened V by 10 bases and J by 4 bases, and 16 bases separated the two germline ends. CDR3 length equals 13 residues. The germline gives CDR1 MDHEN, CDR2 SYDVKM.

The genes are TRBV9 and TRBJ1-2; D might be TRBD1 (6 bases). This CDR3 region has 15 residues. Germline-derived CDR1 and CDR2 are SGDLS and YYNGEE. V lost 3 bases and J 0 bases, leaving 12 bases between the germline ends. This CDR3 is CASSGYDRTNYGYTF. DNA of the CDR3: TGTGCCAGCAGCGGGTACGACAGGACTAACTATGGCTACACCTTC.

The chain combines TRBV6-6 with TRBJ2-6, with 11 nucleotides matching TRBD1. Germline V gene sequence: CDR1 MNHNY, CDR2 SVGAGI (reference sequence). CDR3 length equals 15 residues. The trim removed 6 bases at V and 3 bases at J, leaving 1 base unmatched. The CDR3 nucleotides read TGTGCCAGCAGGGGGACAGGGGGTGGGGCCAACGTCCTGACTTTC. Translated, it gives CASRGTGGGANVLTF.

This clone has just a few counts. This chain links TRBV2 with TRBJ2-1, with D perhaps matching TRBD2 (6 bases). Germline lookup yields CDR1 SNHLY and CDR2 FYNNEI. CDR3 length: 15 residues. Trimming removed 6 bases at V and 8 bases at J, with 20 bases between. This CDR3 reads CASRRDLRLEHEQFF. The CDR3 nucleotides read TGTGCCAGCAGACGGGACTTGAGGTTGGAGCATGAGCAGTTCTTC.

The genes are TRBV29-1 and TRBJ2-7, with TRBD2 identical over 10 bases. Germline V gene lookup returns CDR1 SQVTM and CDR2 ANQGSEA. The V segment lost 4 bases and the J segment 6 bases; nucleotides outside the gene matches: 6. This CDR3 contains 13 residues. CDR3 in amino acids: CSVAPAGGFEQYF. The CDR3 nucleotides are TGCAGCGTTGCCCCAGCGGGAGGGTTCGAGCAGTACTTC.

The count of this clone is one. The rearrangement links TRBV5-1 to TRBJ1-2; TRBD1 is a possible D gene (5 bases). The CDR3 is made up of 15 amino acids. The V gene's germline CDR1 is SGHRS and CDR2 YFSETQ. Trimming cost V 4 bases and J 0 bases, with 13 bases left between them. The CDR3 region is CASSRVGPSNYGYTF. In DNA, the CDR3 is TGCGCCAGCAGCCGGGTGGGGCCTTCTAACTATGGCTACACCTTC.

The rearrangement joins TRBV27 to TRBJ2-1; TRBD2 is a possible D gene (6 bases). Trimming cost V 5 bases and J 3 bases, with 14 bases left between them. Germline loops: CDR1 MNHEY, CDR2 SMNVEV (reference sequence). The CDR3 is 15 residues long. In DNA form, the CDR3 reads TGTGCCAGCAGTCCTTGGACTAAAGGCTACAATGAGCAGTTCTTC. Translated: CASSPWTKGYNEQFF.

The chain links TRBV5-1 to TRBJ2-5; D unresolved. The CDR3 contains 13 residues. Trimming took 4 bases from V and 1 from J, leaving 8 bases between them. Per germline, CDR1 SGHRS and CDR2 YFSETQ. Here the CDR3 reads CASSMRSQETQYF. DNA for the CDR3: TGCGCCAGCAGCATGCGGAGCCAAGAGACCCAGTACTTC.

The sample holds one count of this clone. The J gene is TRBJ2-5, the V gene TRBV27; D is perhaps TRBD1 (6 bases). Trimming took 5 bases from V and 5 from J, leaving 15 bases between them. Germline V gene sequence: CDR1 MNHEY, CDR2 SMNVEV (reference sequence). The length of the CDR3 is 14 residues. The CDR3 reads CASSPNRVVETQYF. The CDR3 coding sequence is TGTGCCAGCAGTCCAAACAGGGTTGTGGAGACCCAGTACTTC.

Details on this clone: Additional DNA sequences in this sample encode the identical CDR3. The chain combines TRBV18 with TRBJ2-5; either TRBD1 or TRBD2 may fit D (6 bases each). Trimming removed 3 bases at V and 1 base at J, with 15 bases between. Germline V gene sequence: CDR1 KGHSH, CDR2 LQKENI. This CDR3 contains 16 residues. In DNA, the CDR3 is TGTGCCAGCTCACCTCCACAGGGAGGAAGCCAAGAGACCCAGTACTTC. Its protein is CASSPPQGGSQETQYF. Supplemented by reference TRBV18 and TRBJ2-5, the full variable domain reads NAGVMQNPRHLVRRRGQEARLRCSPMKGHSHVYWYRQLPEEGLKFMVYLQKENIIDESGMPKERFSAEFPKEGPSILRIQQVVRGDSAAYFCASSPPQGGSQETQYFGPGTRLLVL.

The J gene is TRBJ2-5, the V gene TRBV5-1; D is unresolved. The germline CDR1 and CDR2 sequences are SGHRS and YFSETQ. Trimming shortened V by 0 bases and J by 5 bases, and 11 bases separated the two germline ends. The CDR3 spans 14 residues. The CDR3 is CASSLVGEGETQYF. In nucleotides, the CDR3 is TGCGCCAGCAGCTTGGTTGGGGAAGGGGAGACCCAGTACTTC. Full variable domain (remainder filled in from reference TRBV5-1 and TRBJ2-5): KAGVTQTPRYLIKTRGQQVTLSCSPISGHRSVSWYQQTPGQGLQFLFEYFSETQRNKGNFPGRFSGRQFSNSRSEMNVSTLELGDSALYLCASSLVGEGETQYFGPGTRLLVL.

This clone was recorded a few times. The rearrangement joins TRBV28 to TRBJ2-7; D gene ambiguous. The CDR3 has 14 amino acids. Germline CDR1 reads MDHEN; CDR2 reads SYDVKM. V was shortened by 5 bases and J by 4 bases, with 15 bases between the two germline ends. CDR3 DNA sequence: TGTGCCAGCAGTGTGACGGGCGGCGGTTACGAGCAGTACTTC. Translation: CASSVTGGGYEQYF.

The chain carries TRBV28 and TRBJ2-5; D may be TRBD2 (6 bases). The CDR3 is 15 amino acids. Germline V CDR1 and CDR2: MDHEN, SYDVKM. Deletions cut 7 bases from V and 0 bases from J, with 15 bases between. The CDR3 protein is CASIPRGTYQETQYF. In nucleotides, the CDR3 is TGTGCCAGCATTCCCCGGGGGACGTACCAAGAGACCCAGTACTTC.

This clone has a handful of counts. Other DNA variants within this sample encode the same CDR3. V gene TRBV5-1 combines with J gene TRBJ2-5, with 9 bases identical to TRBD1. CDR1 and CDR2 (germline): SGHRS, YFSETQ. Unmatched junction bases numbered 1, after V lost 3 bases and J lost 1 base. This CDR3 has 14 residues. CDR3 nucleotides: TGCGCCAGCAGCTCGGGACAGGGCCAAGAGACCCAGTACTTC. Its translation: CASSSGQGQETQYF.

This rearrangement joins TRBV6-6 to TRBJ2-7; 10 bases line up with TRBD2. Trimming at V came to 8 bases and at J to 0 bases, leaving 7 bases not matched to a gene. CDR3 size: 15 residues. Germline V lookup: CDR1 MNHNY, CDR2 SVGAGI (reference sequence). This chain's CDR3 is CASQLAGDYSYEQYF. For the CDR3, the DNA is TGTGCCAGCCAGCTAGCGGGAGATTACTCCTACGAGCAGTACTTC.

This chain uses TRBV2 with TRBJ2-3, with D perhaps given as TRBD1 or TRBD2 (5 bases each). Trimming took 6 bases from V and 4 from J, leaving 23 bases between them. In germline, CDR1 is SNHLY, CDR2 FYNNEI. The CDR3 has 17 residues. The CDR3 loop is CASRGTTSHGPSDTQYF. The CDR3, as DNA: TGTGCCAGCAGAGGGACCACCTCACACGGACCTTCAGATACGCAGTATTTT.

J is TRBJ2-7 and V is TRBV19; D ambiguous. Germline V gene sequence: CDR1 LNHDA, CDR2 SQIVND (reference sequence). This CDR3 spans 14 amino acids. Trimming took 6 bases from V and 3 from J, leaving 15 bases between them. CDR3 loop: CASSAYDGDYEQYF. CDR3 nucleotide sequence: TGTGCCAGTAGCGCCTATGATGGGGACTACGAGCAGTACTTC.

This clone has just a few counts. The chain joins TRBV15 to TRBJ1-5, with D unclear. The CDR3 loop spans 16 amino acids. CDR1 and CDR2 (germline): LNHNV, YYDKDF (reference sequence). Deletions cut 0 bases from V and 0 bases from J, with 9 bases between. Here the CDR3 DNA reads TGTGCCACCAGCAGAGAAAAGTATTCTAGCAATCAGCCCCAGCATTTT. This codes for CATSREKYSSNQPQHF.

DNA of the CDR3: TGTGCCAGCAGCTTATCTAGCGGACACCTGTACTTC. Translation: CASSLSSGHLYF. V is TRBV7-2 and J is TRBJ2-5, with 7 nucleotides matching TRBD2. The ends lost 2 bases at V and 13 bases at J; junction bases unmatched: 7. Germline CDR1 and CDR2: SGHTA and FQGNSA. The CDR3 is made up of 12 amino acids.

In its sample, this clone was seen once. The chain links TRBV5-1 to TRBJ1-3, with TRBD1 identical over 10 bases. Germline values: CDR1 SGHRS, CDR2 YFSETQ. The CDR3 consists of 18 residues. V shed 3 bases and J 4 bases; nucleotides not matched to a gene: 13. The CDR3 DNA follows: TGCGCCAGCAGCTCACACATGACAGGGGGCAATCCCGGAAACACCATATATTTT. This sequence encodes CASSSHMTGGNPGNTIYF.

The rearrangement links TRBV29-1 to TRBJ2-7, with a tentative D call TRBD1 (6 bases). The CDR3 covers 14 residues. Per the germline V gene, CDR1 is SQVTM and CDR2 is ANQGSEA. V lost 4 bases to trimming and J lost 4 bases, with 17 bases between them. The CDR3 sequence is CSVGMKGESYEQYF. The CDR3 DNA reads as TGCAGCGTTGGCATGAAGGGGGAAAGTTACGAGCAGTACTTC.